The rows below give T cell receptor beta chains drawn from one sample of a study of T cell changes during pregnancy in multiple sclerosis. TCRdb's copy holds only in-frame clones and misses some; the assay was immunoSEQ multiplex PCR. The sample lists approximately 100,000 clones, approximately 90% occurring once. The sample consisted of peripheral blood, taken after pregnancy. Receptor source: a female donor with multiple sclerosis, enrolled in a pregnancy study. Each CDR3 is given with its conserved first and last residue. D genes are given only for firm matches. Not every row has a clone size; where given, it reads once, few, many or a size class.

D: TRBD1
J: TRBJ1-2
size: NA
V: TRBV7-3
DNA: TGTGCCAGCAGCCCAGGGACAGCCCATCACTACACCTTC
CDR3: CASSPGTAHHYTF

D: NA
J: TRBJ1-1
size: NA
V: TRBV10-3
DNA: TGTGCCATCAGTGAGCTGACAGTGAACACTGAAGCTTTCTTT
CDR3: CAISELTVNTEAFF

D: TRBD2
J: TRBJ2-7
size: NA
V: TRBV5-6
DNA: TGTGCCAGCAGCCCCGCAAGCGGGGGGGCCGGCGAGCAGTACTTC
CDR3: CASSPASGGAGEQYF

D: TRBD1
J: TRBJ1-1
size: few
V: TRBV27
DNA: TGTGCCAGCAGTTTATCGCAGGGGGCGGTGGCTGAAGCTTTCTTT
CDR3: CASSLSQGAVAEAFF

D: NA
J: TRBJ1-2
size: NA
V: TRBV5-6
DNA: TGTGCCAGCAGCTTTTCAGGGATTGGTGGCTACACCTTC
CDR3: CASSFSGIGGYTF

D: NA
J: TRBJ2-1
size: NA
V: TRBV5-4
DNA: TGTGCCAGCAGCACCGGGGGTGAGCAGTTCTTC
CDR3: CASSTGGEQFF

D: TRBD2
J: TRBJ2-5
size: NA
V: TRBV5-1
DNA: TGCGCCAGCAGCGGGGAGGGGCGTCAAGAGACCCAGTACTTC
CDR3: CASSGEGRQETQYF

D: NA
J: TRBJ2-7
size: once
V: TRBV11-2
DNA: TGTGCCAGCAGCCCTATTAACGAGCAGTACTTC
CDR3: CASSPINEQYF

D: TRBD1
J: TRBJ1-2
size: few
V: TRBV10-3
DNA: TGTGCCATCAGCCCAACAGGGGAGGGCTACACCTTC
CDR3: CAISPTGEGYTF

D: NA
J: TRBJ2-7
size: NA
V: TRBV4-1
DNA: TGCGCCAGCAGCCAAACCCCGGGACAAAACTTTTACGAGCAGTACTTC
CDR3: CASSQTPGQNFYEQYF

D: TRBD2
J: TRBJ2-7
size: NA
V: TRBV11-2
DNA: TGTGCCAGCAGGAGTACCCGGGGGGGATACGAGCAGTACTTC
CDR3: CASRSTRGGYEQYF

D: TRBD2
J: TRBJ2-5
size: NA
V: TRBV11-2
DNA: TGTGCCAGCACCCAAGCCTCGCGGGGGTACCAAGAGACCCAGTACTTC
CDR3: CASTQASRGYQETQYF

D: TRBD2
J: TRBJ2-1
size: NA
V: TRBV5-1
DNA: TGCGCCAGCAGCGCGCGACCTAGCGGGGGGAATAATGAGCAGTTCTTC
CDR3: CASSARPSGGNNEQFF

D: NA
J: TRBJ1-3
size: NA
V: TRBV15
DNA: TGTGCCACCCGGGGTTACTCTGGAAACACCATATATTTT
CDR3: CATRGYSGNTIYF

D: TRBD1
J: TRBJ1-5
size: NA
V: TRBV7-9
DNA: TGTGCCAGCAGCCACGAGGGACAGTTTAGCAATCAGCCCCAGCATTTT
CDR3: CASSHEGQFSNQPQHF

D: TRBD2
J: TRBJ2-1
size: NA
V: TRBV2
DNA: TGTGCCAGCAGTGAAGGGGGAGGGTACAATGAGCAGTTCTTC
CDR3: CASSEGGGYNEQFF

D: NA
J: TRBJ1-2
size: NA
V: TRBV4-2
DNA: TGTGCCAGCAGCCAAGAAGCCAGGGAGGGGTATGGCTACACCTTC
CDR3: CASSQEAREGYGYTF

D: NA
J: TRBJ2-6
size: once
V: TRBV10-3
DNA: TGTGCCATCAGTGAGTTCTCCGCGGGGGCACCCTCTGGGGCCAACGTCCTGACTTTC
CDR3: CAISEFSAGAPSGANVLTF

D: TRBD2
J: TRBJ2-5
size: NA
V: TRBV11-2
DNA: TGTGCCAGCAGCTTAGAGTATAGCGGGAGTGAGACCCAGTACTTC
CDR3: CASSLEYSGSETQYF

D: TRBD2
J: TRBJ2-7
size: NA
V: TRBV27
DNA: TGTGCCAGCAGGGCCGGGGGGGCTTCGGAGCAGTACTTC
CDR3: CASRAGGASEQYF

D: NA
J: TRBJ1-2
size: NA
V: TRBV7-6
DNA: TGTGCCAGCAGCTTAGAACAACATGCGGATAACTATGGCTACACCTTC
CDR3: CASSLEQHADNYGYTF

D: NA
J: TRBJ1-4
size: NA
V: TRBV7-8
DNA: TGTGCCAGCAGCCCGAAGCGGTTGGGTAATGAAAAACTGTTTTTT
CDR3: CASSPKRLGNEKLFF

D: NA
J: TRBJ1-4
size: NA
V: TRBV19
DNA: TGTGCCAGTAGTATGAGGATTCATGAAAAACTGTTTTTT
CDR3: CASSMRIHEKLFF

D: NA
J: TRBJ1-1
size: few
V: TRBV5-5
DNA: TGTGCCAGCAGCTTGGGTCCCCAGGGGAACACTGAAGCTTTCTTT
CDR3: CASSLGPQGNTEAFF

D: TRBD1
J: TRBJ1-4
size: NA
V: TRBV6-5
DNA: TGTGCCAGCAGTCAGGGGGCCGGACATGAAAAACTGTTTTTT
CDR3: CASSQGAGHEKLFF

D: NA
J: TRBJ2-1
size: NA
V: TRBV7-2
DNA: TGTGCCAGCAGCTTAGTGCAGGGGTCCTACAATGAGCAGTTCTTC
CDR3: CASSLVQGSYNEQFF

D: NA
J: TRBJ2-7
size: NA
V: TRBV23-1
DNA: TGCGCCAGCAGTCATTGGACTGACTACGAGCAGTACTTC
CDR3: CASSHWTDYEQYF

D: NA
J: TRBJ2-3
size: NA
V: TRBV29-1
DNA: TGCAGCGTTGATCGGATCGGGGACACAGATACGCAGTATTTT
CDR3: CSVDRIGDTDTQYF

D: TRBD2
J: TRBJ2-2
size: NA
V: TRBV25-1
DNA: TGTGCCAGCAAAAGTCTAGCGGACACCGGGGAGCTGTTTTTT
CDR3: CASKSLADTGELFF

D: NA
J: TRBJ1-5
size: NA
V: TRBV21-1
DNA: TGTGCCAGCAACCCGCGGGGGGGTCGGGGCAATCAGCCCCAGCATTTT
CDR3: CASNPRGGRGNQPQHF

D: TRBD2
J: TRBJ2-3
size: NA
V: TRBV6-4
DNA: TGTGCCAGCAGCCCTTCTAGCGGGGGGGCGGATACGCAGTATTTT
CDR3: CASSPSSGGADTQYF

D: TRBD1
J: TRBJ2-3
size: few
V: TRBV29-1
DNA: TGCAGCGTTGAGGGACAGGGACTCGCAGATACGCAGTATTTT
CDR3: CSVEGQGLADTQYF

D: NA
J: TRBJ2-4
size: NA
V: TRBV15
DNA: TGTGCCACCAGCAGAGATTACCAGGCCAAAAACATTCAGTACTTC
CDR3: CATSRDYQAKNIQYF

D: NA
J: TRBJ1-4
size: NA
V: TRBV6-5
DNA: TGTGCCAGCAGTTACGGCAGTCGGGGTGAAAAACTGTTTTTT
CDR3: CASSYGSRGEKLFF

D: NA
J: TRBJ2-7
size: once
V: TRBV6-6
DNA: TGTGCCAGCACCCGCGGACTGAGACTAGGCTACGAGCAGTACTTC
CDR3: CASTRGLRLGYEQYF

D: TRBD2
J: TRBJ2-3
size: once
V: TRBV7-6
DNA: TGTGCCAGCAGTTTTAGCGGGAGGACAGATACGCAGTATTTT
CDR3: CASSFSGRTDTQYF

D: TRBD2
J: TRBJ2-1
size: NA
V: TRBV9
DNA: TGTGCCAGCAGCGTCGGCACTAGCGTGTCCTACAATGAGCAGTTCTTC
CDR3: CASSVGTSVSYNEQFF

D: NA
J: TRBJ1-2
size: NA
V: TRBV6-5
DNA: TGTGCCAGCAGCTCAGGTGGCGGCTACACCTTC
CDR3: CASSSGGGYTF